This T cell receptor (beta chain) was recovered during a study of shared clonotypes between healthy human individuals. Study results and caveats: Among four donors, roughly 5.5% of naive CD4 clonotypes were found in common. Sampling covered nothing but blood. Tissue TCR repertoires likely differ from those found in blood. Sequencing depth was expected to influence donor clonotype sharing.

Evenly divided among several immunoSEQ plates was the genomic DNA of each subset. Profiling relied on immunoSEQ multiplex PCR, and the TCRdb table lists in-frame clones only, not all of them. The data show some 2.3 million clones, approximately 93% seen once. With 4 bases removed from V and 4 bases from J, the gap between germline ends came to 17 bases. CDR3 length equals 16 residues. CDR1 is SGHTA, CDR2 FQGNSA, per germline. Of note for this clone: The antigen remains undetermined.

Material for sequencing was naive CD4+ T cells from PBMCs. Indicated subset: CD45RA+ positively selected. The genes are TRBV7-2 and TRBJ2-1, with D perhaps matching TRBD1 (5 bases). This sequence was found in a young man in good health. Some clones in this sample may be carry-over from other donors' samples. CDR3 coding DNA: TGTGCCAGCAGCTCAGGGCCCTTACTGATTTACAATGAGCAGTTCTTC. It codes for CASSSGPLLIYNEQFF.